This TCR beta chain was retrieved from a study of CD8 T cells in ankylosing spondylitis (dated by TCRdb to the late 2010s). Study-level background: T cell receptor beta repertoires were profiled in healthy donors and ankylosing spondylitis patients so that disease-linked TCR variants could be found. Samples of peripheral blood were taken, and for ankylosing spondylitis patients, synovial fluid was collected as well. The whole study cohort included some 100 healthy donors and around 24 ankylosing spondylitis patients. Overall study outcomes, separate from this receptor: Blood from ankylosing spondylitis patients appeared to be characterized by a TCR beta motif made up of several highly homologous amino acid variants. Some motif variants had previously been reported in the synovial fluid and blood of reactive arthritis patients, which suggests shared mechanisms of disease initiation. The disease-linked clones were reported to be significantly enriched in matched synovial fluid samples from ankylosing spondylitis patients. In peripheral blood, the disease-linked clones were found at relatively low frequencies and had a CD8+ phenotype.

The CDR1 and CDR2 encoded by the germline V gene are SGHDT and YYEEEE. The CDR3, cysteine through phenylalanine, is 14 amino acids long. This entry keeps only the CDR3 DNA: 42 bases, framed from base 1. The sequencer was an Illumina HiSeq 2500. Quantitative 5'-RACE with molecular barcodes was the method used to prepare the TCR beta libraries. On the authors' methods: A new computational method based on a probabilistic model of VDJ rearrangement was used to identify disease-linked TCR variants. TCRdb applied fastp at Q25 and MiXCR to the public reads, then kept only in-frame beta chains. Each CDR3 protein gets just one entry, which takes the most common genes and DNA from the rows behind it. TCRdb, not the authors, supplied the V and J calls. The sample table contains approximately 290,000 distinct CDR3 sequences; only one count was recorded for more than 20% of them. About 4% of the sample is taken by the ten largest.

In regard to this clonotype: Its antigen is unknown. Germline is not matched at one junction end, which may reflect a read error.

The origin of this receptor is a female donor with ankylosing spondylitis or in good health (not recorded which). Material for sequencing was blood, either unsorted or a sorted T cell fraction (not recorded which). The rearrangement combines TRBV5-6 with TRBJ1-1; a tentative D call is TRBD1 (6 bases match). The encoded CDR3 is CASSFMVSSGHYDF. The bases are TGTGCCAGCAGCTTTATGGTGTCGTCGGGACATTACGATTTT.